The 10 T cell receptor beta chains listed next were all sequenced from one sample in a study of beta chain features in type 1 diabetes (dated by TCRdb to 2016 to 2018). Receptor amplification or capture employed the immunoSEQ multiplex PCR assay. The entire amount of isolated RNA was reverse transcribed using the High Capacity cDNA Reverse Transcription Kit, so the sequenced TCRB transcripts were expressed ones. Sourced from immuneACCESS, this table was stored by TCRdb with only in-frame sequences that have V and J called. A share of the clones is absent; for the studies checked, an unresolved V gene accounts for under half, and the remainder has no known explanation. The sample yields approximately 600,000 clones; roughly an eighth were counted once. 0.095% to 0.15% of the sample is in the top ten clones. No antigen has been assigned to these receptors. Summary of the overall study and its limitations: A moderate but significant shortening of TCRB CDR3 length was observed in type 1 diabetes patients in all four CD4+ subsets.

The sample comprised naive CD4+ T cells from blood. The sample's cell subset or site, from its label and the paper: true naive CD4+ T cells. Receptors originate from a man in his thirties or forties with type 1 diabetes.

As concerns this clone: One end of the junction is discordant with germline, which a read error may explain. The chain joins TRBV2 to TRBJ1-6; 9 bases align to TRBD1. CDR3 size: 15 residues. CDR1 and CDR2 (germline): SNHLY, FYNNEI. For the CDR3, the DNA is TGTGCCAGCACCGGCGGGACAGGGTATAATTCACCCCTCTACTTT. It translates to CASTGGTGYNSPLYF.

Concerning this clone: One end of the junction varies from germline; a read error may be responsible. The chain carries TRBV29-1 and TRBJ2-1; possible D gene TRBD2, 6 bases. This CDR3 is built from 14 residues. The germline gives CDR1 SQVTM, CDR2 ANQGSEA. The CDR3 loop reads CSVGRAGPFDEQLF. The CDR3, as DNA: TGCAGCGTTGGGAGGGCAGGCCCCTTCGATGAGCAGCTCTTC.

J is TRBJ1-2 and V is TRBV29-1; D is uncertain. The CDR3 totals 15 residues. CDR1 is SQVTM, CDR2 ANQGSEA, per germline. V was trimmed by 1 base and J by 8 bases, leaving 20 bases between them. This CDR3 reads CSVEGGREGLRGYTF. CDR3 coding DNA: TGCAGCGTTGAAGGGGGTAGAGAGGGCCTTCGGGGCTACACCTTC.

The V gene is TRBV6-5, the J gene TRBJ1-1; TRBD1 matches at 7 bases. V lost 6 bases, J lost 5 bases, and 9 bases stayed unmatched. The CDR3 spans 14 residues. Per the germline V gene, CDR1 is MNHEY and CDR2 is SVGAGI. The CDR3 DNA reads TGTGCCAGCAGCGGGACAGTCGGGGGGACTGAAGCTTTCTTT. Its protein product is CASSGTVGGTEAFF.

This clone was counted a few times. This chain joins TRBV18 and TRBJ2-1; D is unresolved. V lost 0 bases to trimming and J lost 3 bases, with 12 bases between them. CDR3 size: 16 residues. From germline, CDR1 is KGHSH and CDR2 LQKENI. CDR3 loop: CASSPPGARVYNEQFF. The CDR3 DNA is TGTGCCAGCTCACCACCAGGCGCTAGAGTCTACAATGAGCAGTTCTTC. The variable domain in full, completed from reference TRBV18 and TRBJ2-1, reads NAGVMQNPRHLVRRRGQEARLRCSPMKGHSHVYWYRQLPEEGLKFMVYLQKENIIDESGMPKERFSAEFPKEGPSILRIQQVVRGDSAAYFCASSPPGARVYNEQFFGPGTRLTVL.

The chain joins TRBV5-6 to TRBJ2-3, with D possibly TRBD2 on 6 matching bases. This CDR3 region has 13 residues. Germline loops: CDR1 SGHDT, CDR2 YYEEEE. V lost 2 bases and J 5 bases, leaving 9 bases between the germline ends. CDR3 amino acids: CASSFGGVDTQYF. In nucleotides, the CDR3 is TGTGCCAGCAGCTTTGGCGGGGTAGATACGCAGTATTTT.

This clone has only a few counts. Other DNA sequences of this sample code for an identical CDR3. The genes are TRBV28 and TRBJ2-5; D unresolved. V lost 7 bases to trimming and J lost 5 bases, with 5 bases between them. Germline CDR1 and CDR2: MDHEN and SYDVKM. The CDR3 totals 10 residues. The CDR3 loop reads CASKRETQYF. CDR3 bases: TGTGCCAGCAAAAGGGAGACCCAGTACTTC.

This clone was observed a few times. V usage is TRBV5-1 and J usage is TRBJ2-1, with D perhaps matching TRBD2 (7 bases). CDR1 SGHRS and CDR2 YFSETQ come from the germline V gene. This CDR3 has 16 amino acids. With 1 base removed from V and 8 bases from J, the gap between germline ends came to 19 bases. The CDR3, as DNA: TGCGCCAGCAGCTTGCTCCTGGGCGGGGGCAATCATGAGCAGTTCTTC. Translation: CASSLLLGGGNHEQFF.

This chain links TRBV30 with TRBJ2-1; no reliable D call. This CDR3 is built from 11 residues. CDR1 and CDR2 (germline): GTSNPN, SVGIG (reference sequence). V was trimmed by 7 bases and J by 0 bases, leaving 4 bases between them. The CDR3, as DNA: TGTGCCTTGAGCTCCTACAATGAGCAGTTCTTC. It encodes CALSSYNEQFF.

This clone was counted between two and nine times. The chain combines TRBV7-2 with TRBJ2-1; perhaps TRBD1 as D (6 bases). Trimming shortened V by 5 bases and J by 1 base, and 12 bases separated the two germline ends. The CDR3 runs to 15 residues. Germline V gene sequence: CDR1 SGHTA, CDR2 FQGNSA. The CDR3 is CASSPRQDSYNEQFF. CDR3 coding DNA: TGTGCCAGCAGCCCCCGACAGGATTCCTACAATGAGCAGTTCTTC.